Listed below are T cell receptor beta chains from one sample, sequenced in a study of early T cells in non-severe SARS-CoV-2 infection. Using its own MiXCR run on the 5' RACE reads, TCRdb lists one record per CDR3 protein. Of approximately 50,000 distinct CDR3 sequences in the sample, 7.5% to 10% were seen once. What was sequenced was whole blood. The receptors were gathered from an adult who was a healthcare worker with PCR-confirmed SARS-CoV-2 infection or an uninfected control (not recorded which). Each CDR3 is given without its conserved first and last residue. Clone size is given for some rows only: seen once, a few or many times, or a class if the clone is expanded.

j_call | v_call | clone_size | cdr3_aa
TRBJ2-1 | TRBV7-8 | many | ASSLGEGARPSYNEQF
TRBJ1-1 | TRBV12-3/TRBV12-4 | many | ASGQTGRHTEAF
TRBJ2-1 | TRBV24-1 | many | ATRDRKFNEQF
TRBJ1-5 | TRBV6-6 | many | ASSKADNSNQPQH
TRBJ1-5 | TRBV30 | few | AQNAGPNQPQH
TRBJ2-5 | TRBV29-1 | few | SVGGAGAIQETQY
TRBJ1-6 | TRBV7-2 | many | ASSFGTGGNSPLH
TRBJ2-5 | TRBV6-4 | many | AIDRDQETQY
TRBJ2-7 | TRBV6-5 | many | ASSYPPSSEQY
TRBJ1-2 | TRBV5-4 | few | ASSSQWRGRGYT
TRBJ2-3 | TRBV5-6 | many | ASTEGFFTDTQY
TRBJ2-7 | TRBV20-1 | many | SARDRRGYEQY
TRBJ1-1 | TRBV7-8 | NA | ASSLGVLEAF
TRBJ2-3 | TRBV29-1 | many | SVEGSIAGITDTQY
TRBJ2-7 | TRBV4-3 | NA | ASSQDPLALSYEQY
TRBJ2-1 | TRBV6-1 | many | ASSIRAQEINEQF
TRBJ2-3 | TRBV20-1 | many | SARDPVATDTQY
TRBJ2-5 | TRBV5-1 | many | ASSLVGRFQETQY
TRBJ2-7 | TRBV6-6 | few | ASSRSGQTAYEQY
TRBJ2-3 | TRBV24-1 | many | ATTGSSTDTQY
TRBJ2-3 | TRBV20-1 | few | SASRARGKSTDTQY
TRBJ2-1 | TRBV7-6 | medium-sized | ASSLTRDHEQF
TRBJ2-1 | TRBV28 | few | ASSPLAGEAYNEQF
TRBJ1-2 | TRBV29-1 | NA | SVVSDTALYSFVYGYT
TRBJ2-1 | TRBV5-4 | NA | ASSETSTPKNEQF
TRBJ2-3 | TRBV7-2 | many | ASSRSNTDTQY
TRBJ2-7 | TRBV6-2/TRBV6-3 | many | ASSYSVGSSYEQY
TRBJ1-1 | TRBV12-3/TRBV12-4 | few | ASSLRDRGHTEAF
TRBJ2-5 | TRBV25-1 | many | ASRGQGAQETQY
TRBJ2-3 | TRBV11-2 | few | ASSLGQGAGTDTQY
TRBJ2-7 | TRBV10-3 | many | AISESTGSSYEQY
TRBJ1-2 | TRBV12-3/TRBV12-4 | many | ASRSAGTLNYGYT
TRBJ2-5 | TRBV7-2 | many | ASSLERDETQY
TRBJ2-7 | TRBV20-1 | many | SAKGSPYEQY
TRBJ2-7 | TRBV20-1 | many | SAKQGAIYEQY
TRBJ2-1 | TRBV29-1 | few | SVVPDLNEQF
TRBJ1-4 | TRBV20-1 | NA | SARGGSTNEKLF
TRBJ1-2 | TRBV4-1 | many | ASSQVGMRLYGYT
TRBJ1-4 | TRBV29-1 | NA | SVGREDEKLF
TRBJ1-2 | TRBV7-9 | NA | ASSLALRGPHNYGYT
TRBJ2-1 | TRBV6-5 | NA | ASSQYASIAAYNEQF
TRBJ2-7 | TRBV12-3/TRBV12-4 | few | ASSPGQGGNEQY